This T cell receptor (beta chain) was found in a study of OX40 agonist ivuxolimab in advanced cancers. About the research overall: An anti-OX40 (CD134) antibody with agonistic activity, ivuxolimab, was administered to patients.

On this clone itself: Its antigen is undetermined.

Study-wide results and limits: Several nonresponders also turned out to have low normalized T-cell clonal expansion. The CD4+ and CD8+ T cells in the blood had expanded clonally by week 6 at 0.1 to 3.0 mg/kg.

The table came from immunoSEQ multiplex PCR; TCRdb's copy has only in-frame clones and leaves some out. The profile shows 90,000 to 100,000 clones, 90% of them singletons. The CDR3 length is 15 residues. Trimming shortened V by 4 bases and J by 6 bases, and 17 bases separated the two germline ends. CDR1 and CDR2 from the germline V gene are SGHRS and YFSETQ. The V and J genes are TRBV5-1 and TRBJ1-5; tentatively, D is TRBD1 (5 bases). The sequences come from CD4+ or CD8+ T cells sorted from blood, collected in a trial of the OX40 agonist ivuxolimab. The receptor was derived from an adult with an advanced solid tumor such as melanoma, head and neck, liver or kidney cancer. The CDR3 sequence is CASSPGTPFGQPQHF. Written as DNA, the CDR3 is TGCGCCAGCAGCCCCGGGACCCCGTTCGGTCAGCCCCAGCATTTT.